This T cell receptor beta chain was captured by sequencing in a study of blood T cells in healthy people across ages. V shed 0 bases and J shed 3 bases, with 9 bases lying between them. CDR1 and CDR2 (germline): MNHNS, SASEGT. There are 15 residues in the CDR3. Together with a sample-barcoded 5' primer, a J-beta primer mix was included in a second PCR lasting roughly 6 to 12 cycles. MiXCR, applied by TCRdb to the 5' RACE reads, yields one record per CDR3 protein. The sample yields about 290,000 distinct CDR3 sequences, roughly 26% seen once. The receptor was isolated from a woman in her 70s in good health. Sequencing was performed on blood. The V and J genes are TRBV6-1 and TRBJ2-4; the D is unclear. CDR3 nucleotide sequence: TGTGCCAGCAGTGAAGCGCGATTAAACAAAAACATTCAGTACTTC. This translates into CASSEARLNKNIQYF.